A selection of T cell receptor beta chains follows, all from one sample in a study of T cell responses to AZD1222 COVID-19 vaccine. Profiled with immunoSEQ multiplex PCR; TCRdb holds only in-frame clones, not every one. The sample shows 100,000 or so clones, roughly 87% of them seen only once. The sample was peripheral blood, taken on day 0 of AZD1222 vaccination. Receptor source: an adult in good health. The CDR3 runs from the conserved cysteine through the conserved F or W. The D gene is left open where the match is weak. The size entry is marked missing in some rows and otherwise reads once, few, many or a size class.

CDR3: CASSLDRDYGYTF; DNA: TGTGCCAGCAGTCTAGACAGGGACTATGGCTACACCTTC; V: TRBV6-5; size: -; length: 13; J: TRBJ1-2; D: TRBD1
CDR3: CASSPPWGQGEPQHF; DNA: TGTGCCAGCAGTCCCCCGTGGGGGCAGGGTGAGCCCCAGCATTTT; V: TRBV28; size: -; length: 15; J: TRBJ1-5; D: -
CDR3: CASSRGGETQYF; DNA: TGTGCCAGCTCCCGGGGGGGCGAGACCCAGTACTTC; V: TRBV27; size: -; length: 12; J: TRBJ2-5; D: TRBD2
CDR3: CASSPGGGGRSPLHF; DNA: TGTGCCAGCAGCCCCGGTGGGGGAGGCCGTTCACCCCTCCACTTT; V: TRBV3-1/TRBV3-2; size: -; length: 15; J: TRBJ1-6; D: -
CDR3: CASTAGVMNTEAFF; DNA: TGCGCCAGCACCGCCGGGGTTATGAACACTGAAGCTTTCTTT; V: TRBV5-1; size: once; length: 14; J: TRBJ1-1; D: -
CDR3: CASSEGLAPSPTYEQYF; DNA: TGCGCCAGCAGTGAGGGACTAGCGCCGAGCCCTACCTACGAGCAGTACTTC; V: TRBV10-1; size: -; length: 17; J: TRBJ2-7; D: TRBD2
CDR3: CASSSGSRRAFF; DNA: TGTGCCAGCAGCTCCGGGTCTCGAAGAGCTTTCTTT; V: TRBV7-9; size: -; length: 12; J: TRBJ1-1; D: -
CDR3: CASSFTANTEAFF; DNA: TGTGCCAGCAGCTTTACAGCAAACACTGAAGCTTTCTTT; V: TRBV11-3; size: -; length: 13; J: TRBJ1-1; D: -
CDR3: CASSRLQGNTGELFF; DNA: TGTGCCAGCAGCCGATTACAGGGGAACACCGGGGAGCTGTTTTTT; V: TRBV5-4; size: -; length: 15; J: TRBJ2-2; D: -
CDR3: CASSEAGLAKFGEQYF; DNA: TGCGCCAGCAGTGAGGCTGGACTAGCTAAATTTGGCGAGCAGTACTTC; V: TRBV10-2; size: -; length: 16; J: TRBJ2-7; D: TRBD2
CDR3: CASSQGTRPYEQYF; DNA: TGTGCCAGCAGCCAAGGGACTAGACCCTACGAGCAGTACTTC; V: TRBV4-2; size: -; length: 14; J: TRBJ2-7; D: TRBD2
CDR3: CASSSLGGTGQYF; DNA: TGTGCCAGCAGCTCACTAGGGGGGACAGGGCAGTACTTC; V: TRBV7-2; size: -; length: 13; J: TRBJ2-7; D: TRBD1
CDR3: CSVRRWNTEAFF; DNA: TGCAGCGTGAGACGTTGGAACACTGAAGCTTTCTTT; V: TRBV29-1; size: -; length: 12; J: TRBJ1-1; D: -
CDR3: CASSSPPREANTEAFF; DNA: TGTGCCAGCAGCTCCCCTCCCCGGGAAGCGAACACTGAAGCTTTCTTT; V: TRBV11-2; size: -; length: 16; J: TRBJ1-1; D: -
CDR3: CASSYYGTLKGEQYF; DNA: TGTGCCAGCAGTTACTATGGGACACTCAAGGGCGAGCAGTACTTC; V: TRBV6-5; size: -; length: 15; J: TRBJ2-7; D: -
CDR3: CASNPHYSNQPQHF; DNA: TGTGCCAGCAACCCCCATTATAGCAATCAGCCCCAGCATTTT; V: TRBV6-2/TRBV6-3; size: -; length: 14; J: TRBJ1-5; D: -
CDR3: CASSPTGGVQPQHF; DNA: TGTGCCAGCAGTCCGACAGGGGGCGTTCAGCCCCAGCATTTT; V: TRBV27; size: -; length: 14; J: TRBJ1-5; D: TRBD1
CDR3: CASSEGGVRFTSGANVLTF; DNA: TGTGCCAGTAGTGAGGGTGGGGTTAGATTCACCTCTGGGGCCAACGTCCTGACTTTC; V: TRBV19; size: once; length: 19; J: TRBJ2-6; D: -
CDR3: CASSVGAGVTYEQYF; DNA: TGTGCCAGCAGCGTAGGGGCGGGAGTAACCTACGAGCAGTACTTC; V: TRBV9; size: -; length: 15; J: TRBJ2-7; D: TRBD2
CDR3: CASSSGLQGVAAIEKLFF; DNA: TGTGCCAGCAGTTCCGGCCTACAGGGGGTGGCCGCAATCGAGAAACTGTTTTTT; V: TRBV5-4; size: -; length: 18; J: TRBJ1-4; D: TRBD1
CDR3: CASSPSTESSYEQYF; DNA: TGTGCCAGCAGCCCATCGACAGAATCCTCCTACGAGCAGTACTTC; V: TRBV9; size: -; length: 15; J: TRBJ2-7; D: -
CDR3: CAWSRVTEAFF; DNA: TGTGCCTGGAGTCGAGTCACTGAAGCTTTCTTT; V: TRBV30; size: few; length: 11; J: TRBJ1-1; D: -